The T cell receptor beta chain described here comes from a study of OX40 agonist ivuxolimab in advanced cancers. The V gene lost 4 bases and the J gene lost 4 bases, with 15 bases spanning the gap. The length of the CDR3 is 15 residues. CDR1 is SGHRS, CDR2 YFSETQ, per germline. On this clone: Its matching antigen is unknown.

The assay was immunoSEQ multiplex PCR, and TCRdb's table has in-frame clones only and misses some. The data show 75,000 to 90,000 clones, with 75% to 90% seen just once and 2% to 3% held by the top ten. Study conclusions and caveats: Averaging showed that CD8+ T cells had more expanded clones than CD4+ did.

The chain combines TRBV5-1 with TRBJ1-3; the D gene is possibly TRBD1 (5 bases). This specimen was CD4+ or CD8+ T cells sorted from blood, taken in a trial of the OX40 agonist ivuxolimab. The TCR was taken from an adult with an advanced solid tumor such as melanoma, head and neck, liver or kidney cancer. The CDR3 DNA reads TGCGCCAGCAGCCCCGGCGCGGGGGACGGAAACACCATATATTTT. Protein: CASSPGAGDGNTIYF. Drawing the rest from reference TRBV5-1 and TRBJ1-3, the complete variable domain is KAGVTQTPRYLIKTRGQQVTLSCSPISGHRSVSWYQQTPGQGLQFLFEYFSETQRNKGNFPGRFSGRQFSNSRSEMNVSTLELGDSALYLCASSPGAGDGNTIYFGEGSWLTVV.